One and the same sample provided the 11 T cell receptor beta chains below, sequenced in a study of blood T cell repertoires in COVID-19 (dated by TCRdb to about 2020). Library creation used the immunoSEQ multiplex PCR assay. TCRdb mirrors the immuneACCESS table, restricted to in-frame sequences. Some clones are absent from its copies; in checked studies, under half trace to an unresolved V gene, and the reason for the others is unknown. The sample table lists approximately 100,000 clones, roughly 91% of them with a count of one. The ten largest account for about 18% of the sample. The sequenced sample consisted of peripheral blood. These receptors were collected from a human donor with acute or convalescent COVID-19. The donor label of this sample is uncertain.

The chain couples TRBV18 to TRBJ1-1, with D perhaps matching TRBD1 (5 bases). CDR1 and CDR2 from the germline V gene are KGHSH and LQKENI. The CDR3 contains 12 residues. V gave up 1 base and J gave up 7 bases, with 7 bases separating them. CDR3 amino acids: CASSPQGIEAFF. The CDR3 nucleotides read TGTGCCAGCTCACCACAGGGGATTGAAGCTTTCTTT. Drawing the rest from reference TRBV18 and TRBJ1-1, the complete variable domain is NAGVMQNPRHLVRRRGQEARLRCSPMKGHSHVYWYRQLPEEGLKFMVYLQKENIIDESGMPKERFSAEFPKEGPSILRIQQVVRGDSAAYFCASSPQGIEAFFGQGTRLTVV.

The chain links TRBV7-8 to TRBJ2-2; 12 positions agree with TRBD1. Germline-derived CDR1 and CDR2 are SGHVS and FQNEAQ. The V segment lost 5 bases and the J segment 7 bases; nucleotides outside the gene matches: 5. The CDR3 contains 15 residues. The CDR3 region has the DNA TGTGCCAGCAGCCAGGGACAGGGGGCGGGCGGGGAGCTGTTTTTT. The encoded protein is CASSQGQGAGGELFF.

The V gene is TRBV10-3, the J gene TRBJ1-2; the match to TRBD1 covers 7 bases. The CDR3 has 12 residues. V was pared by 11 bases and J by 2 bases, with 5 bases of the junction left unmatched. Germline V lookup: CDR1 ENHRY, CDR2 SYGVKD. The CDR3 coding sequence is TGTGCCTCACGGGACAGCAACTATGGCTACACCTTC. Amino acids: CASRDSNYGYTF.

The chain recombines TRBV11-2 with TRBJ1-1; D is possibly TRBD1 (5 bases). Germline V gene sequence: CDR1 SGHAT, CDR2 FQNNGV. This CDR3 has 14 residues. Trimming shortened V by 1 base and J by 7 bases, and 13 bases separated the two germline ends. The chain's CDR3 is CASSLGRASVEAFF. The CDR3 DNA follows: TGTGCCAGCAGCTTAGGCAGGGCCTCCGTTGAAGCTTTCTTT.

This clone appeared a single time. The V call is TRBV6-2 or TRBV6-3, the J call TRBJ2-7; 8 bases map to TRBD2. This CDR3 has 16 residues. The germline CDR1 and CDR2 sequences are MNHEY and SVGEGT. The J segment lost 3 bases and the V segment lost 2 bases, leaving 9 bases of the junction unmatched. The DNA of the CDR3 is TGTGCCAGCAGTTACGATCAGCGGGGGAGAAACTACGAGCAGTACTTC. Translated: CASSYDQRGRNYEQYF.

V gene TRBV7-2 combines with J gene TRBJ2-1, with TRBD2 matching over 11 bases. J was trimmed by 8 bases and V by 2 bases; bases with no gene match: 17. This CDR3 contains 19 residues. CDR1 SGHTA and CDR2 FQGNSA come from the germline V gene. CDR3 in amino acids: CASSLLPGTSGGYGDEQFF. In DNA, the CDR3 is TGTGCCAGCAGCTTATTACCCGGGACTAGCGGAGGGTACGGGGATGAGCAGTTCTTC.

CDR3 in DNA: TGTGCCAGCAGACAGGGGGGATCCTACAATGAGCAGTTCTTC. Amino acids: CASRQGGSYNEQFF. The rearrangement links TRBV2 to TRBJ2-1, with 8 bases lining up with TRBD1. The CDR3 is made up of 14 amino acids. The junction had 2 bases not matched to a gene; V was cut back by 6 bases and J by 1 base. Germline CDR1 reads SNHLY; CDR2 reads FYNNEI.

The chain joins TRBV7-3 to TRBJ2-2; a weak D match, TRBD1 (6 bases). The germline V and J ends were trimmed by 6 bases and 0 bases, with 11 bases remaining between them. The CDR3 contains 15 residues. Germline assignment: CDR1 SGHTA and CDR2 FQGTGA. The CDR3 sequence: CASSSRTANTGELFF. The CDR3 DNA follows: TGTGCCAGCAGTTCCAGGACAGCGAACACCGGGGAGCTGTTTTTT.

The V gene is TRBV5-1, the J gene TRBJ1-6, with D uncertain. V dropped 0 bases and J dropped 8 bases, with 6 bases sitting between them. The CDR3 loop spans 13 amino acids. Germline CDR1 and CDR2: SGHRS and YFSETQ. CDR3 residues: CASSLGADSPLHF. In DNA form, the CDR3 reads TGCGCCAGCAGCTTGGGGGCCGATTCACCCCTCCACTTT.

This clone occurred a few times. The chain is built from TRBV12-3 or TRBV12-4 and TRBJ1-1, with D perhaps matching TRBD1 (6 bases). Trimming removed 3 bases from V and 10 bases from J, with 12 bases in between. CDR3 size: 12 residues. The CDR3 is CASSLWGGGAFF. DNA of the CDR3: TGTGCCAGCAGTTTGTGGGGAGGGGGAGCTTTCTTT.

J is TRBJ2-1 and V is TRBV5-8; D perhaps matches TRBD1 (5 bases). The CDR3 covers 16 residues. The germline V and J ends were trimmed by 3 bases and 15 bases, with 28 bases remaining between them. Germline V lookup: CDR1 SGHTS, CDR2 YDEGEE. The DNA of the CDR3 is TGTGCCAGCAGCTCCTACTATCCGCTTGACTTAGGGGCAAGGTTCTTC. Translated, it gives CASSSYYPLDLGARFF.